Listed below are T cell receptor beta chains from one sample, sequenced in a study of blood T cell repertoires in COVID-19. Libraries were prepared by immunoSEQ multiplex PCR; TCRdb keeps only in-frame clonotypes and omits some of them. The repertoire holds under 350,000 clones, with 85% to 90% as singletons. Sequenced sample: peripheral blood. These receptors were taken from a man between 65 and 79 years old with acute or convalescent COVID-19. CDR3s include the opening cysteine and the closing phenylalanine or tryptophan. D genes are given only for firm matches. Not all rows give a size; the values are once, few, many and, for expanded clones, a class.

j_gene,d_gene,abundance,v_gene,CDR3nt,CDR3aa
TRBJ1-2,.,.,TRBV5-5,TGTGCCAGCAGCTTTGGGGCGTTCTATGGCTACACCTTC,CASSFGAFYGYTF
TRBJ1-2,.,.,TRBV30,TGTGCCTGGACTCGGGGGAGGGCTGGCTACACCTTC,CAWTRGRAGYTF
TRBJ2-7,.,.,TRBV5-1,TGCGCCAGCAGCTTGGCCAAAGACAGTGACGAGCAGTACTTC,CASSLAKDSDEQYF
TRBJ1-6,TRBD1,once,TRBV7-9,TGTGCCAGCGGGACAGCTGATTCACCCCTCCACTTT,CASGTADSPLHF
TRBJ1-3,.,.,TRBV18,TGTGCCAGCTCACCACAAGCGCTGTCTGGAAACACCATATATTTT,CASSPQALSGNTIYF
TRBJ1-5,.,.,TRBV28,TGTGCCAGCAGTTCGGGGGGGGGTCGCAATCAGCCCCAGCATTTT,CASSSGGGRNQPQHF
TRBJ1-5,TRBD1,.,TRBV28,TGTGCCAGCACTGGGAACAGGGGGCGATTAAGCAATCAGCCCCAGCATTTT,CASTGNRGRLSNQPQHF
TRBJ2-1,.,.,TRBV6-2/TRBV6-3,TGTGCCAGCAGTCACGTCAATCGGCCGGGTGAGCAGTTCTTC,CASSHVNRPGEQFF
TRBJ1-4,TRBD1,.,TRBV4-1,TGCGCCAGCAACCGGGACAGCTATGAAAAACTGTTTTTT,CASNRDSYEKLFF
TRBJ2-5,TRBD1,.,TRBV18,TGTGCCAGCTCACCACCTGCAGGGGGCCGAGAGACCCAGTACTTC,CASSPPAGGRETQYF
TRBJ1-1,TRBD1,.,TRBV7-8,TGTGCCAGCAGCTTAAGGACAGGGGGCAGTGAAGCTTTCTTT,CASSLRTGGSEAFF
TRBJ1-6,TRBD1,.,TRBV6-5,TGTGCCAGCAGGTCAGACAGGGTGGTGACACCCCTCCACTTT,CASRSDRVVTPLHF
TRBJ2-7,TRBD1,.,TRBV18,TGTGCCAGCTCACCTGGGACAGGGTCCTACGAGCAGTACTTC,CASSPGTGSYEQYF
TRBJ1-6,.,.,TRBV5-6,TGTGCCAGCAGCTTACAGGAACCTAATTCACCCCTCCACTTT,CASSLQEPNSPLHF